This TCR beta chain was sequenced for a study of cytomegalovirus exposure and HLA in healthy donors. The study, taken as a whole, reports: According to the study, around 180 TCR beta chains were cytomegalovirus-associated. Later on, analysis showed that most CMV-associated TCR beta chains appeared to be HLA-restricted.

Turning to this clone: Its antigen is undetermined.

The ends were cut back, 7 bases at V and 2 bases at J, with 8 bases in the middle. The CDR3 runs to 13 residues. Germline CDR1 reads SNHLY; CDR2 reads FYNNEI. Primers included in the PCR were 60 Vbeta and 13 Jbeta primers. Libraries were prepared by immunoSEQ multiplex PCR; TCRdb keeps only in-frame clonotypes and omits some of them. The table includes about 160,000 clones, 82% detected once. The sample taken for sequencing was PBMCs. The V call is TRBV2, the J call TRBJ2-2; D is unresolved. The receptor was isolated from a male donor in good health and CMV-seropositive. In DNA form, the CDR3 reads TGTGCCAGCATCGAGCCTAACACCGGGGAGCTGTTTTTT. Its protein product is CASIEPNTGELFF.